This section outlines one TCR beta chain sequence together with its context. Treatment defined: oral pan-JAK inhibitor, 5-10 mg twice daily. The study team obtained lesional scalp punch biopsies and peripheral blood from alopecia areata patients. PBMCs yielded sorted CD4+ and CD8+ T cells. This sample stems from a study of CD8+ T cells in alopecia areata. At the level of the study: It was oral tofacitinib, at 5 to 10 mg twice daily, that treated patients received.

Looked up from germline, CDR1 is MDHEN and CDR2 is SYDVKM. The CDR3 sequence is 12 residues long. The V end was cut by 7 bases, the J end by 5 bases, with 10 bases between. Reverse transcribed after extraction, RNA yielded cDNA as the sequencing template. Using immunoSEQ multiplex PCR, the repertoire was profiled, and TCRdb retains in-frame clones only, with some absent. The sample includes 200,000 to 250,000 clones, roughly three fifths of them seen just once. The material sequenced was CD4+ T cells sorted from blood, taken at approximately week 44, from a patient treated with tofacitinib. The source of this sequence is a human donor with alopecia areata. The V and J genes are TRBV28 and TRBJ2-3; D may be TRBD1 or TRBD2 (5 bases each). DNA for the CDR3: TGTGCCAGCACAGGGAGCGGAGATACGCAGTATTTT. It is translated as CASTGSGDTQYF.